This T cell receptor beta chain emerged from a study of blood T cell repertoires in COVID-19. About the research overall: PBMCs, B-cell-depleted T cells, or T cells provided the cDNA or gDNA that made up the material.

The repertoire was sequenced with immunoSEQ multiplex PCR; TCRdb's copy has only in-frame clones and lacks some. The data hold hundreds of thousands of clones, with approximately 90% observed a single time. Germline loops: CDR1 SGHAT, CDR2 FQNNGV. After removal of 3 bases from V and 3 bases from J, the junction contained 5 bases not matched to a gene. This CDR3 comprises 15 residues. Which cohort a participant joined came from the clinical history participants gave. This rearrangement joins TRBV11-2 to TRBJ1-2; 9 bases match TRBD1. The material sequenced was PBMCs or T cells enriched from blood (not recorded which). This sequence originates from a man over 45 who had been exposed to COVID-19. CDR3 region: CASSFHRGRDYGYTF. The CDR3 DNA follows: TGTGCCAGCAGCTTTCACAGGGGGCGGGACTATGGCTACACCTTC.